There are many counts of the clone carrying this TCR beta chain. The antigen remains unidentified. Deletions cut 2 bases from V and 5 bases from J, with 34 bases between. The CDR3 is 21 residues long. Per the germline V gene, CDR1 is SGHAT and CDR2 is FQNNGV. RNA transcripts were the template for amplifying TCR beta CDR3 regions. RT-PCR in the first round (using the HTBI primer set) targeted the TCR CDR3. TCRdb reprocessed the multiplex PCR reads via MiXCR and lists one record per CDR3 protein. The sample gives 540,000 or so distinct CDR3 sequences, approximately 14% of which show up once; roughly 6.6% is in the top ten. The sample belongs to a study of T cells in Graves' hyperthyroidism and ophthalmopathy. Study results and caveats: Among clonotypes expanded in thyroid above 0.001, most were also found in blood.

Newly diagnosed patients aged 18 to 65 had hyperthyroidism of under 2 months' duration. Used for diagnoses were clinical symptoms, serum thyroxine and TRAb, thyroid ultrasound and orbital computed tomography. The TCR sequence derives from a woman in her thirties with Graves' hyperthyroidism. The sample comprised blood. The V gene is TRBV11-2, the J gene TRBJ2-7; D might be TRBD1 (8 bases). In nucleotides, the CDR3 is TGTGCCAGCAGCTTAACGATTTCGACAGGGGCTAGCGGAGTCCCTCCCCACGAGCAGTACTTC. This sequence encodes CASSLTISTGASGVPPHEQYF.